Below, 12 T cell receptor beta chains from the same sample are listed, as sequenced in a study of blood T cell repertoires in COVID-19. Measured with immunoSEQ multiplex PCR; TCRdb has only the in-frame clones, and not every one. The sample holds 70,000 to 85,000 clones, 80% to 90% seen once. Material for sequencing was peripheral blood. The source of these receptors is a woman older than 75 with acute or convalescent COVID-19.

The chain joins TRBV20-1 to TRBJ2-1, with 8 bases fitting TRBD1. CDR3 size: 15 residues. With V trimmed by 3 bases and J by 0 bases, 4 bases remained unmatched. From germline, CDR1 is DFQATT and CDR2 SNEGSKA (reference sequence). In nucleotides, the CDR3 is TGCAGTGCTAGTGGGACAGGCAGCTCCTACAATGAGCAGTTCTTC. Residues: CSASGTGSSYNEQFF.

The chain uses TRBV5-4 and TRBJ1-1, with D possibly TRBD1 on 5 matching bases. Germline lookup yields CDR1 SGHNT and CDR2 YYREEE (reference sequence). This CDR3 region has 14 residues. Deletions cut 0 bases from V and 7 bases from J, with 13 bases between. The CDR3 reads CASSLALGHHEAFF. The CDR3 DNA reads TGTGCCAGCAGCTTGGCCTTAGGACACCATGAAGCTTTCTTT.

The chain employs TRBV6-4 and TRBJ2-1, with D tentatively TRBD1 (6 bases). Germline V lookup: CDR1 MRHNA, CDR2 SNTAGT. V lost 7 bases, J lost 2 bases, and 18 bases lay in between. The CDR3 totals 16 residues. In nucleotides, the CDR3 is TGTGCCAGCACCCTAGGACAGTTGGGGACCTACAATGAGCAGTTCTTC. This sequence encodes CASTLGQLGTYNEQFF.

This chain links TRBV24-1 with TRBJ2-3; possible D gene TRBD1, 6 bases. Per germline, CDR1 KGHDR and CDR2 SFDVKD. The CDR3 extends over 15 amino acids. Deletions cut 5 bases from V and 2 bases from J, with 13 bases between. Written as DNA, the CDR3 is TGTGCCACCAGTGCCCAGGGGTTACCCACAGATACGCAGTATTTT. This translates into CATSAQGLPTDTQYF.

CDR3 sequence: CASSPPGLAGGPSGELFF. CDR3 nucleotide sequence: TGTGCCAGCAGCCCACCGGGACTAGCGGGGGGGCCTTCCGGGGAGCTGTTTTTT. The V and J genes are TRBV7-3 and TRBJ2-2; 16 nucleotides agree with TRBD2. The germline V gene encodes CDR1 SGHTA and CDR2 FQGTGA. V lost 5 bases, J lost 6 bases, and 9 bases stayed unmatched. This CDR3 is 18 amino acids long.

CDR3 nucleotides: TGTGCCAGCACGGCCGGGCGGGGGAGCACAGATACGCAGTATTTT. Protein product: CASTAGRGSTDTQYF. This sequence joins TRBV2 and TRBJ2-3; 7 bases fit TRBD2. V lost 7 bases to trimming and J lost 0 bases; unmatched junction nucleotides: 7. The CDR3 runs 15 residues. Per germline, CDR1 SNHLY and CDR2 FYNNEI.

V and J are TRBV7-8 and TRBJ2-1; 9 nucleotides agree with TRBD2. The germline gives CDR1 SGHVS, CDR2 FQNEAQ. Trimming took 5 bases from V and 5 from J; bases not matched to a gene: 10. This CDR3 spans 16 amino acids. CDR3 amino acids: CASSTPGLARDNEQFF. DNA of the CDR3: TGTGCCAGCAGCACGCCGGGACTAGCACGAGACAATGAGCAGTTCTTC.

The chain couples TRBV28 to TRBJ2-3; unclear D gene. Germline CDR1 MDHEN, CDR2 SYDVKM. The CDR3 covers 13 residues. V gave up 6 bases and J gave up 2 bases, with 9 bases separating them. DNA for the CDR3: TGTGCCAGCAGACCGATGGCCACAGATACGCAGTATTTT. Translating it yields CASRPMATDTQYF.

The chain recombines TRBV24-1 with TRBJ2-1; TRBD2 might be the D (6 bases). V lost 9 bases and J lost 14, with 13 bases in between. This CDR3 comprises 10 residues. Germline V gene lookup returns CDR1 KGHDR and CDR2 SFDVKD. The CDR3 DNA reads TGTGCCACCGGGGGGATTATTAAGTTCTTC. Translation gives CATGGIIKFF.

This clone came up once. The chain is built from TRBV7-2 and TRBJ1-4, with 9 bases lining up with TRBD1. Germline CDR1 SGHTA, CDR2 FQGNSA. J lost 7 bases, V lost 5 bases, and 5 bases had no gene match. The CDR3 is 14 residues long. The CDR3 nucleotides read TGTGCCAGCAGCGCGGGACAGGGTGGTGAAAAACTGTTTTTT. It translates to CASSAGQGGEKLFF.

The DNA of the CDR3 is TGTGCCAGCATCCAAAACCGGGCAGGGAACTATGGCTACACCTTC. It codes for CASIQNRAGNYGYTF. The chain carries TRBV7-2 and TRBJ1-2, with a possible D match to TRBD1 (5 bases). V gave up 7 bases and J gave up 2 bases, with 17 bases separating them. Germline loops: CDR1 SGHTA, CDR2 FQGNSA. This CDR3 region has 15 residues.

This clone was found once. V gene TRBV11-2 combines with J gene TRBJ2-1, with 9 bases matching TRBD1. Trimming took 0 bases from V and 4 from J; bases not matched to a gene: 1. In germline, CDR1 is SGHAT, CDR2 FQNNGV. This CDR3 is built from 15 residues. The DNA for the CDR3 is TGTGCCAGCAGCTTAGAACAGGGGGCGTACAATGAGCAGTTCTTC. Translation: CASSLEQGAYNEQFF.